This entry concerns a single T cell receptor (beta chain). Its antigen is not known. Germline V gene sequence: CDR1 SQVTM, CDR2 ANQGSEA. V dropped 7 bases and J dropped 1; count of bases not matched to a gene: 8. The CDR3 runs 16 residues. TCRdb recomputed calls from the 5' RACE reads with MiXCR, one row per CDR3 protein. The profile shows around 140,000 distinct CDR3 sequences, 17% of them singletons. This sample was included in a study of CD8 T cells in ankylosing spondylitis. Regarding the study as a whole: CD8+ by phenotype, disease-linked clones were relatively rare in peripheral blood. Disease-associated clones were reportedly significantly overrepresented in matched ankylosing spondylitis synovial fluid. Earlier studies detected some motif variants in reactive arthritis synovial fluid and blood. For ankylosing spondylitis blood, a TCR beta motif of about 8 highly homologous variants appeared characteristic.

The specimen was blood, either unsorted or a sorted T cell fraction (not recorded which). V gene TRBV29-1 combines with J gene TRBJ2-5, with 14 bases lining up with TRBD2. The TCR originated in a male donor with ankylosing spondylitis. This chain's CDR3 is CSGAGTSGSTQETQYF. The CDR3 nucleotides are TGCAGCGGAGCCGGGACTAGCGGGAGCACCCAAGAGACCCAGTACTTC.